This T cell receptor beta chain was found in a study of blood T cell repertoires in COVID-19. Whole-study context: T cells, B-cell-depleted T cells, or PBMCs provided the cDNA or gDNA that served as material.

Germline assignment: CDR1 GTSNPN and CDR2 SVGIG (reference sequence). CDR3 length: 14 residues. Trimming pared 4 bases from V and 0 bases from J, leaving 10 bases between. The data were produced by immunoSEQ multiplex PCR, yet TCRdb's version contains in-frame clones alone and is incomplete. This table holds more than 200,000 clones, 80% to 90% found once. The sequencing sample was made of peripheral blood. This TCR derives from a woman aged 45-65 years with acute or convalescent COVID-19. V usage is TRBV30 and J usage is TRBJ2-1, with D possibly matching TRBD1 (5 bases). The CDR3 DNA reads TGTGCCTGGAAAGGGGCGGACTCCTACAATGAGCAGTTCTTC. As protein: CAWKGADSYNEQFF.